A single sample is the source of the 3 T cell receptor beta chains below, sequenced in a study of molecular identifiers for immune sequencing clone quantification. MiXCR, run by TCRdb on the PCR reads, gives a single entry per CDR3 protein. Among under 800,000 distinct CDR3 sequences, roughly 27% were seen once, and the ten largest hold 0.7% to 0.95%. The sequencing sample was made of naive CD8+ T cells from blood, with Jurkat cell RNA spiked in. Subset here: FACS-sorted CD8+CD4-CCR7+CD45RA+ naive T cells. These receptors all stem from a human donor in good health. Some libraries in this study had Jurkat cell RNA spiked in.

This clonotype was seen a few times. The chain recombines TRBV20-1 with TRBJ2-1; 12 positions agree with TRBD2. Trimming took 5 bases from V and 0 from J; bases not matched to a gene: 11. Germline V CDR1 and CDR2: DFQATT, SNEGSKA (reference sequence). The CDR3 is 18 amino acids. In DNA form, the CDR3 reads TGCAGTGCTCCTAGGACTAGCGGGACCCCCTACTCCTACAATGAGCAGTTCTTC. It yields the protein CSAPRTSGTPYSYNEQFF.

This clonotype was counted many times. J is TRBJ1-4 and V is TRBV5-1; D might be TRBD1 (5 bases). Looked up from germline, CDR1 is SGHRS and CDR2 is YFSETQ. The CDR3 is 16 residues long. V shed 0 bases and J shed 4 bases, with 13 bases lying between them. The CDR3 reads CASSLAPGRGNEKLFF. CDR3 coding DNA: TGCGCCAGCAGCTTGGCCCCGGGACGGGGTAATGAAAAACTGTTTTTT.

This clonotype was detected ten times or more. At one boundary the junction diverges from the germline segment, which might be a read error. The chain links TRBV5-1 to TRBJ1-2; D remains ambiguous. The V gene's germline CDR1 is SGHRS and CDR2 YFSETQ. This CDR3 spans 11 amino acids. The CDR3 sequence is CASSPGVQDRF. In DNA form, the CDR3 reads TGCGCCAGCAGCCCTGGGGTCCAAGATCGCTTC.